These 24 T cell receptor beta chains were all obtained from the same sample, sequenced in a study of blood T cells in healthy people across ages. Through a sample-barcoded 5' primer and a J-beta primer mix, a second PCR was run for 7 to 11 cycles. TCRdb re-called the 5' RACE reads with MiXCR, one entry per CDR3 protein. The data show over 1,500,000 distinct CDR3 sequences, 35% to 50% seen once. The material sequenced was blood. The receptors come from a human donor in good health.

The V gene is TRBV6-6, the J gene TRBJ1-2; D may be TRBD1 (5 bases). CDR3 length equals 14 residues. CDR1 is MNHNY and CDR2 is SVGAGI in the germline V gene (reference sequence). Deletions cut 2 bases from V and 8 bases from J, with 15 bases between. The CDR3 sequence: CASSYEGQGEGYTF. The CDR3 DNA sequence: TGTGCCAGCAGTTACGAGGGTCAGGGTGAAGGCTACACCTTC.

J is TRBJ1-2 and V is TRBV27; D remains ambiguous. Trimming took off 8 bases at V and 1 base at J, with 11 bases between the two ends. Germline V lookup: CDR1 MNHEY, CDR2 SMNVEV (reference sequence). The CDR3 is 13 residues long. CDR3 sequence (DNA): TGTGCCAGCGGGATGCAGAGTAACTATGGCTACACCTTC. This encodes CASGMQSNYGYTF.

About this clonotype itself: An end of the junction does not agree with germline; a read error may underlie this. V and J are TRBV7-2 and TRBJ1-4; 10 nucleotides match TRBD1. The CDR3 runs to 15 residues. Germline CDR1 reads SGHTA; CDR2 reads FQGNSA. The chain's CDR3 is CVSSFAGTGDEKLFF. The CDR3 DNA reads TGTGTCAGCAGCTTCGCCGGGACAGGGGATGAAAAACTGTTTTTT.

The chain is built from TRBV11-2 and TRBJ1-1; maybe TRBD1 (5 bases). The length of the CDR3 is 14 residues. The V end was cut by 2 bases, the J end by 6 bases, with 13 bases between. Per the germline V gene, CDR1 is SGHAT and CDR2 is FQNNGV. In DNA form, the CDR3 reads TGTGCCAGCAGCTTAAGCGGGGACTACGCTGAAGCTTTCTTT. Translation gives CASSLSGDYAEAFF.

There are many counts of this clonotype. The chain is built from TRBV27 and TRBJ2-1; 10 bases fit TRBD1. CDR1 MNHEY and CDR2 SMNVEV come from the germline V gene (reference sequence). V trimming: 3 bases; J trimming: 7 bases; junction bases outside the gene matches: 3. The CDR3 has 14 residues. CDR3 sequence (DNA): TGTGCCAGCAGTTTCGGACAGGGGGTAAATGAGCAGTTCTTC. Translation gives CASSFGQGVNEQFF.

This sequence joins TRBV7-2 and TRBJ2-4; the match to TRBD2 covers 9 bases. Germline CDR1 is SGHTA and CDR2 is FQGNSA. The CDR3 is 14 amino acids. J lost 6 bases, V lost 5 bases, and 5 bases had no gene match. The CDR3 region is CASSGREGINIQYF. As DNA, the CDR3 is TGTGCCAGCAGCGGGCGGGAGGGGATAAACATTCAGTACTTC.

The rearrangement uses TRBV6-2 or TRBV6-3 and TRBJ2-7; 8 bases line up with TRBD1. The CDR3 is 20 residues long. CDR1 and CDR2 from the germline V gene are MNHEY and SVGEGT. V lost 7 bases and J lost 4; bases outside the gene matches: 27. The CDR3 sequence is CASNPHTTGGILKTRYEQYF. CDR3 DNA: TGTGCCAGCAACCCCCACACAACAGGGGGTATATTAAAGACCCGTTACGAGCAGTACTTC.

The CDR3 is CASSSAKFGTATYEQYF. CDR3 bases: TGTGCCAGCAGCTCAGCTAAGTTTGGGACTGCTACCTACGAGCAGTACTTC. The chain recombines TRBV5-6 with TRBJ2-7; D is possibly TRBD2 (6 bases). V lost 3 bases and J 2 bases, leaving 21 bases between the germline ends. Germline lookup yields CDR1 SGHDT and CDR2 YYEEEE. The CDR3 consists of 17 residues.

The rearrangement joins TRBV5-1 to TRBJ2-5; 8 positions match TRBD2. Germline CDR1 is SGHRS and CDR2 is YFSETQ. The length of the CDR3 is 15 residues. V gave up 2 bases and J gave up 2 bases; unmatched junction bases: 5. The CDR3 nucleotides are TGCGCCAGCAGCTTTTCCGGGACTAGTCAAGAGACCCAGTACTTC. Encoded protein: CASSFSGTSQETQYF.

To note about this clonotype: Germline and junction disagree at one end, which may indicate a read error. The chain employs TRBV6-2 or TRBV6-3 and TRBJ2-7, with D possibly being TRBD1 (5 bases). CDR3 size: 15 residues. CDR1 is MNHEY, CDR2 SVGEGT, per germline. CDR3 bases: TGTGTCAGCCCTACCACCGACAGCAAGACCTACGAGCAGTACTTC. This sequence encodes CVSPTTDSKTYEQYF.

This clonotype has a count of ten or more. The V call is TRBV20-1, the J call TRBJ2-1; 8 bases match TRBD1. V gave up 4 bases and J gave up 10 bases; unmatched junction bases: 3. Germline V lookup: CDR1 DFQATT, CDR2 SNEGSKA (reference sequence). The CDR3 consists of 11 residues. The chain's CDR3 is CSATGGVEQFF. CDR3 coding DNA: TGCAGTGCTACAGGGGGCGTAGAGCAGTTCTTC.

The chain joins TRBV12-3 or TRBV12-4 to TRBJ2-1, with D possibly TRBD2 on 6 matching bases. The CDR3 is 14 residues long. Trimming pared 5 bases from V and 8 bases from J, leaving 16 bases between. The CDR3 loop reads CASSPWGVEYEQFF. The CDR3 coding sequence is TGTGCCAGCAGTCCCTGGGGGGTGGAGTATGAGCAGTTCTTC.

With regard to this clonotype: A read error may produce the germline difference seen at one junction end. The genes are TRBV7-9 and TRBJ2-5, with D tentatively TRBD1 (6 bases). Germline V gene sequence: CDR1 SEHNR, CDR2 FQNEAQ (reference sequence). CDR3 length: 15 residues. CDR3: CAGSFVQGKQETQYF. CDR3 bases: TGTGCCGGCAGCTTTGTTCAGGGGAAACAAGAGACCCAGTACTTC.

This clonotype was observed a few times. This sequence joins TRBV7-9 and TRBJ2-1, with a weak D call TRBD1 (5 bases). Trimming took 8 bases from V and 3 from J, leaving 11 bases between them. In germline, CDR1 is SEHNR, CDR2 FQNEAQ (reference sequence). The CDR3 consists of 13 residues. CDR3 amino acids: CASATEDYNEQFF. The CDR3 coding sequence is TGTGCCAGCGCGACAGAAGACTACAATGAGCAGTTCTTC.

V gene TRBV29-1 combines with J gene TRBJ2-4; D is undetermined. The J call could be wrong; TRBJ2-7 is a better fit for the DNA end. The CDR3 contains 12 residues. In germline, CDR1 is SQVTM, CDR2 ANQGSEA. The DNA of the CDR3 is TGCAGCATCTCGGTAGGGCGCTACGAGCAGTACTTC. Translation gives CSISVGRYEQYF.

This clonotype was counted many times. The DNA of the CDR3 is TGTGCCAGCAGTTTACTAAGCAATCAGCCCCAGCATTTT. The encoded protein is CASSLLSNQPQHF. V usage is TRBV12-3 or TRBV12-4 and J usage is TRBJ1-5; no reliable D call. Trimming left V 2 bases short and J 1 base short, with 3 bases between. This CDR3 contains 13 residues.

The rearrangement links TRBV10-3 to TRBJ2-1; the D gene is possibly TRBD2 (6 bases). Germline V gene data show CDR1 as ENHRY and CDR2 as SYGVKD. The CDR3 contains 17 residues. Trimming cost V 3 bases and J 7 bases, with 22 bases left between them. CDR3 in amino acids: CAISEALGLAPLNEQFF. CDR3 DNA sequence: TGTGCCATCAGTGAAGCCCTGGGACTCGCACCGTTAAATGAGCAGTTCTTC.

This clonotype was counted between two and nine times. V and J are TRBV7-3 and TRBJ2-3; no firm D call. The CDR3 has 14 residues. V was pared by 2 bases and J by 2 bases, with 8 bases between. Germline assignment: CDR1 SGHTA and CDR2 FQGTGA. CDR3 residues: CASSLGGHTDTQYF. CDR3 nucleotides: TGTGCCAGCAGCTTAGGTGGTCACACAGATACGCAGTATTTT.

In its sample, this clonotype was seen a few times. The chain employs TRBV5-1 and TRBJ2-7; either TRBD1 or TRBD2 may supply D (5 bases each). Germline V gene lookup returns CDR1 SGHRS and CDR2 YFSETQ. This CDR3 comprises 14 residues. Trimming stripped 5 bases from V and 0 bases from J, with 12 bases between. CDR3 residues: CASRLVGDSYEQYF. The CDR3 bases are TGCGCCAGCAGACTTGTGGGGGACTCCTACGAGCAGTACTTC.

The chain carries TRBV29-1 and TRBJ2-2; D ambiguous. CDR3 length: 13 amino acids. The V and J ends lost 0 bases and 7 bases respectively, with 9 bases between them. CDR1 and CDR2 (germline): SQVTM, ANQGSEA. The CDR3 is CSVEDQGYGELFF. CDR3 in DNA: TGCAGCGTTGAAGATCAAGGTTACGGGGAGCTGTTTTTT.

This clonotype was seen repeatedly, ten times or more. J is TRBJ1-1 and V is TRBV5-1; TRBD1 might be the D (6 bases). Germline values: CDR1 SGHRS, CDR2 YFSETQ. V lost 3 bases, J lost 1 base, and 16 bases lay in between. The CDR3 is 16 residues long. The CDR3 here is CASSSLGGGKNTEAFF. CDR3 nucleotide sequence: TGCGCCAGCAGCTCTCTGGGGGGGGGCAAGAACACTGAAGCTTTCTTT.

This clonotype was seen more than once but under ten times. The V call is TRBV20-1, the J call TRBJ1-4, with D uncertain. The CDR3 totals 14 residues. The V gene lost 0 bases and the J gene lost 7 bases, with 12 bases spanning the gap. Looked up from germline, CDR1 is DFQATT and CDR2 is SNEGSKA (reference sequence). The CDR3 sequence is CSARDRRGSEKLFF. DNA for the CDR3: TGCAGTGCTAGAGATCGGAGAGGGAGTGAAAAACTGTTTTTT.

This clonotype was picked up a small number of times. The chain couples TRBV6-1 to TRBJ1-2, with D uncertain. The V end was cut by 1 base, the J end by 6 bases, with 6 bases between. The CDR3 length is 12 residues. The germline CDR1 and CDR2 sequences are MNHNS and SASEGT. CDR3 residues: CASSEVGDGYTF. The CDR3 DNA follows: TGTGCCAGCAGTGAAGTCGGGGATGGCTACACCTTC.

This clonotype was counted only a few times. V and J are TRBV12-3 or TRBV12-4 and TRBJ1-3; weak D call: TRBD1 (6 bases). V lost 3 bases and J lost 6, with 18 bases in between. This CDR3 has 16 residues. CDR3 nucleotide sequence: TGTGCCAGCAGTTTTCCAGTCCGGGACACAAAAAACACCATATATTTT. Its translation: CASSFPVRDTKNTIYF.